One and the same sample provided the 18 T cell receptor beta chains below, sequenced in a study of cytomegalovirus exposure and HLA in healthy donors (dated by TCRdb to the late 2010s). Receptors were amplified or captured by the immunoSEQ multiplex PCR assay. For the multiplex PCR, a mixture combining 60 forward primers for TCR Vbeta segments and 13 reverse primers for TCR Jbeta segments was used. In its TCRdb copy, this immuneACCESS table keeps in-frame sequences only and misses some clones. Where compared with another copy, unresolved V genes explain less than half of these, and the others have no known cause. Counted in this sample were 150,000 to 200,000 clones; roughly 82% of them appeared once. 1.5% of the sample rests with the top ten. Material for sequencing was PBMCs. The receptors were gathered from a girl between 10 and 17 years old in good health and CMV-seropositive.

This clone was picked up a small number of times. The chain uses TRBV29-1 and TRBJ2-2; 7 bases align to TRBD1. The germline V gene encodes CDR1 SQVTM and CDR2 ANQGSEA. This CDR3 has 14 residues. Trimming cost V 3 bases and J 1 base; bases outside gene matches: 2. The CDR3 here is CSVDYRGNTGELFF. CDR3 nucleotide sequence: TGCAGCGTTGATTACAGGGGGAACACCGGGGAGCTGTTTTTT.

The chain recombines TRBV5-6 with TRBJ2-2; D ambiguous. The CDR3 loop spans 14 amino acids. Germline CDR1 is SGHDT and CDR2 is YYEEEE. Trimming stripped 0 bases from V and 0 bases from J, with 3 bases between. The CDR3 DNA sequence: TGTGCCAGCAGCTTGGACACGAACACCGGGGAGCTGTTTTTT. This gives the protein CASSLDTNTGELFF.

V gene TRBV7-2 combines with J gene TRBJ1-2, with 7 bases that match TRBD1. Germline V gene data show CDR1 as SGHTA and CDR2 as FQGNSA. This CDR3 contains 13 residues. After removal of 5 bases from V and 7 bases from J, the junction contained 7 bases not matched to a gene. CDR3 nucleotides: TGTGCCAGCAGCAGCGACAGGGTTTCTGGCTACACCTTC. It encodes CASSSDRVSGYTF.

V gene TRBV28 combines with J gene TRBJ2-5; 12 bases agree with TRBD1. Trimming cost V 1 base and J 4 bases; bases outside gene matches: 4. The germline V gene encodes CDR1 MDHEN and CDR2 SYDVKM. This CDR3 contains 16 residues. The CDR3 loop reads CASSLSGQGAGETQYF. In DNA form, the CDR3 reads TGTGCCAGCAGTTTATCGGGACAGGGGGCGGGAGAGACCCAGTACTTC. Combining the CDR3 with reference TRBV28 and TRBJ2-5 gives the whole variable domain DVKVTQSSRYLVKRTGEKVFLECVQDMDHENMFWYRQDPGLGLRLIYFSYDVKMKEKGDIPEGYSVSREKKERFSLILESASTNQTSMYLCASSLSGQGAGETQYFGPGTRLLVL.

This chain links TRBV15 with TRBJ2-7; 11 nucleotides match TRBD1. From germline, CDR1 is LNHNV and CDR2 YYDKDF (reference sequence). The CDR3 covers 17 residues. Losses at the gene ends were 0 bases for V and 2 bases for J; bases not matched to a gene: 6. CDR3: CATSRESPGQGAYEQYF. The CDR3 coding sequence is TGTGCCACCAGCAGAGAAAGCCCGGGACAGGGGGCCTACGAGCAGTACTTC. Full variable domain (outside the CDR3, taken from reference TRBV15 and TRBJ2-7): DAMVIQNPRYQVTQFGKPVTLSCSQTLNHNVMYWYQQKSSQAPKLLFHYYDKDFNNEADTPDNFQSRRPNTSFCFLDIRSPGLGDTAMYLCATSRESPGQGAYEQYFGPGTRLTVT.

The chain has TRBV1 and TRBJ1-5; TRBD1 reflects the table's D call only, with no check against the DNA. TRBV1 is a documented pseudogene. The CDR3 contains 16 residues. Here the CDR3 reads CTSSQELRYSNQPQHF. The CDR3 DNA reads as TGCACCAGCAGCCAAGAGCTCAGATATAGCAATCAGCCCCAGCATTTT.

V gene TRBV15 combines with J gene TRBJ1-2, with 7 bases identical to TRBD1. After removal of 1 base from V and 4 bases from J, the junction contained 0 bases not matched to a gene. The germline CDR1 and CDR2 sequences are LNHNV and YYDKDF (reference sequence). This CDR3 is built from 13 residues. CDR3 coding DNA: TGTGCCACCAGCAGAGGGACAGGCTATGGCTACACCTTC. Translating it yields CATSRGTGYGYTF.

The V call is TRBV7-3, the J call TRBJ2-5; TRBD2 matches 10 bases. The V segment lost 7 bases and the J segment 3 bases; nucleotides outside the gene matches: 17. The germline V gene encodes CDR1 SGHTA and CDR2 FQGTGA. The CDR3 is 18 residues long. CDR3 region: CASNQGRGPSGGKETQYF. CDR3 DNA sequence: TGTGCCAGCAACCAAGGGAGGGGGCCTAGCGGGGGAAAAGAGACCCAGTACTTC. The full variable domain, in which reference TRBV7-3 and TRBJ2-5 provide the parts outside the CDR3, is GAGVSQTPSNKVTEKGKYVELRCDPISGHTALYWYRQSLGQGPEFLIYFQGTGAADDSGLPNDRFFAVRPEGSVSTLKIQRTERGDSAVYLCASNQGRGPSGGKETQYFGPGTRLLVL.

This sequence joins TRBV2 and TRBJ2-7, with a weak D call TRBD1 (5 bases). Deletions cut 8 bases from V and 1 base from J, with 15 bases between. The germline V gene encodes CDR1 SNHLY and CDR2 FYNNEI. This CDR3 contains 14 residues. CDR3 in amino acids: CASSFATGSYEQYF. CDR3 DNA sequence: TGTGCCAGCTCCTTCGCAACAGGTTCCTACGAGCAGTACTTC.

With regard to this clone: It is unclear where the CDR3 begins or ends on the DNA, so no DNA is shown, and the CDR3 is as TCRdb lists it. The V and J genes are TRBV30 and TRBJ2-1; the DNA was not compared with TRBD1, the D call given in the table. Germline V gene lookup returns CDR1 GTSNPN and CDR2 SVGIG (reference sequence). With termini counted, the CDR3 has 11 amino acids. The CDR3 region is CAWSVGTGAFF.

The rearrangement links TRBV25-1 to TRBJ1-5; 8 nucleotides agree with TRBD1. The CDR3 totals 15 residues. V gave up 2 bases and J gave up 9 bases; unmatched junction bases: 9. The germline CDR1 and CDR2 sequences are MGHDK and SYGVNS. This CDR3 reads CASSEAGQGYGPQHF. The CDR3 DNA sequence: TGTGCCAGCAGTGAAGCTGGACAGGGTTATGGGCCCCAGCATTTT.

The chain recombines TRBV28 with TRBJ1-2; D is undetermined. This CDR3 spans 13 amino acids. Trimming left V 2 bases short and J 6 bases short, with 10 bases between. In germline, CDR1 is MDHEN, CDR2 SYDVKM. The CDR3 bases are TGTGCCAGCAGTTTAGGACTGACTAATGGCTACACCTTC. This codes for CASSLGLTNGYTF.

The chain couples TRBV30 to TRBJ2-1; D unresolved. CDR3 length equals 14 residues. CDR1 is GTSNPN, CDR2 SVGIG, per germline (reference sequence). V lost 0 bases and J 10 bases, leaving 16 bases between the germline ends. CDR3 DNA sequence: TGTGCCTGGAGTGTATTATCCCCCGCGTGGGAGCAGTTCTTC. This gives the protein CAWSVLSPAWEQFF.

This clone has only a few counts. This chain connects TRBV5-6 to TRBJ2-6, with D possibly being TRBD1 (6 bases). The CDR3 is 16 residues long. Trimming stripped 4 bases from V and 3 bases from J, with 14 bases between. CDR1 and CDR2 from the germline V gene are SGHDT and YYEEEE. Written as DNA, the CDR3 is TGTGCCAGCAGCGAACAGGGTACTTATGGGGCCAACGTCCTGACTTTC. It yields the protein CASSEQGTYGANVLTF.

The genes are TRBV9 and TRBJ1-2, with 7 bases lining up with TRBD1. Germline V gene lookup returns CDR1 SGDLS and CDR2 YYNGEE. The length of the CDR3 is 16 residues. J was trimmed by 6 bases and V by 6 bases; bases with no gene match: 17. In DNA, the CDR3 is TGTGCCAGCACGCGTGGACGTAGTTGGGACAGAGATGGCTACACCTTC. It yields the protein CASTRGRSWDRDGYTF.

J is TRBJ2-2 and V is TRBV9, with TRBD1 as a possible D gene (6 bases). Germline V lookup: CDR1 SGDLS, CDR2 YYNGEE. The CDR3 has 17 amino acids. Trimming removed 0 bases from V and 1 base from J, with 13 bases in between. The CDR3 spells CASSVESGAGNTGELFF. CDR3 coding DNA: TGTGCCAGCAGCGTAGAGTCAGGGGCCGGGAACACCGGGGAGCTGTTTTTT.

The V gene is TRBV7-9, the J gene TRBJ2-2; D is perhaps TRBD2 (6 bases). The germline V and J ends were trimmed by 5 bases and 3 bases, with 13 bases remaining between them. The CDR3 extends over 15 amino acids. Germline lookup yields CDR1 SEHNR and CDR2 FQNEAQ (reference sequence). Here the CDR3 DNA reads TGTGCCAGCAGCCCCGACGGGGGTTACACCGGGGAGCTGTTTTTT. Protein sequence: CASSPDGGYTGELFF. Filled out from reference TRBV7-9 and TRBJ2-2, the complete variable domain reads DTGVSQNPRHKITKRGQNVTFRCDPISEHNRLYWYRQTLGQGPEFLTYFQNEAQLEKSRLLSDRFSAERPKGSFSTLEIQRTEQGDSAMYLCASSPDGGYTGELFFGEGSRLTVL.

The chain employs TRBV19 and TRBJ2-1, with TRBD2 matching 10 bases. This CDR3 is 18 amino acids long. J was trimmed by 3 bases and V by 5 bases; bases with no gene match: 13. CDR1 LNHDA and CDR2 SQIVND come from the germline V gene (reference sequence). The CDR3, as DNA: TGTGCCAGTAGTCCGCGGCCTAGCGGGGGCCCTGACTACAATGAGCAGTTCTTC. It yields the protein CASSPRPSGGPDYNEQFF. Full variable domain (missing parts from reference TRBV19 and TRBJ2-1): DGGITQSPKYLFRKEGQNVTLSCEQNLNHDAMYWYRQDPGQGLRLIYYSQIVNDFQKGDIAEGYSVSREKKESFPLTVTSAQKNPTAFYLCASSPRPSGGPDYNEQFFGPGTRLTVL.